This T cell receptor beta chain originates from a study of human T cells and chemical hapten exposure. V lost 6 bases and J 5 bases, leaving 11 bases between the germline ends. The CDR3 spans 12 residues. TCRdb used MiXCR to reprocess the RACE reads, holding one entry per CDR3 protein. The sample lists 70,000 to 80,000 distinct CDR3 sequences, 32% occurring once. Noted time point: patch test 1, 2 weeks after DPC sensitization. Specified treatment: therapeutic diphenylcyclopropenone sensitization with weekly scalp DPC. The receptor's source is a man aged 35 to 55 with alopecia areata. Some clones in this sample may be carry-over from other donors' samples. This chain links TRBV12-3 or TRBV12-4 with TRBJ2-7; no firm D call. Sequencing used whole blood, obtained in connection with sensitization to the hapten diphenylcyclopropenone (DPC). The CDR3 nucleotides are TGTGCCAGCAGACTCCTGGAACACGAGCAGTACTTC. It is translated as CASRLLEHEQYF.